The rows below give T cell receptor beta chains drawn from one sample of a study of patients and donors after allogeneic stem cell transplantation. TCRdb reprocessed the RT-PCR reads with MiXCR, giving one entry per CDR3 protein. The sample records about a million distinct CDR3 sequences, 18% being singletons. Sample: blood, either unsorted or a sorted T cell fraction (not recorded which). These receptors were collected from a human donor who was either an allogeneic HSCT recipient or a stem cell or donor lymphocyte infusion donor (not recorded which). It is not recorded whose cells these are; they may come from a transplant donor. Each CDR3 is given with its conserved first and last residue. Each record gives: D gene, clone size, V gene, J gene, CDR3 protein, CDR3 DNA. The D gene is left open where the match is weak. The listing skips clone size in some rows; elsewhere it reads once, few, many or a size class.

>NA|NA|TRBV4-1|TRBJ1-1
CASSQAGGSMNTEAFF
TGCGCCAGCAGCCAAGCGGGGGGGTCCATGAACACTGAAGCTTTCTTT
>NA|few|TRBV4-1|TRBJ2-5
CASRAIGQETQYF
TGCGCCAGCCGGGCGATCGGTCAAGAGACCCAGTACTTC
>NA|NA|TRBV7-3|TRBJ2-2
CASSHNLRPGSNTGELFF
TGTGCCAGCAGCCACAACCTCCGGCCGGGGAGTAACACCGGGGAGCTGTTTTTT
>NA|NA|TRBV10-3|TRBJ1-2
CAILKNRGSVLANYGYTF
TGTGCCATCCTGAAGAACCGGGGCTCCGTTCTAGCTAACTATGGCTACACCTTC
>NA|NA|TRBV27|TRBJ1-2
CASSPNSNYGYTF
TGTGCCAGCAGTCCGAATTCTAACTATGGCTACACCTTC
>NA|few|TRBV2|TRBJ2-3
CASSYRRGDTQYF
TGTGCCAGCAGTTACCGCCGGGGGGATACGCAGTATTTT
>NA|few|TRBV6-2/TRBV6-3|TRBJ1-3
CASGRRDRSPGNTIYF
TGTGCCAGCGGCCGCAGAGACAGAAGCCCTGGAAACACCATATATTTT
>TRBD2|NA|TRBV5-1|TRBJ2-1
CASSWTSTNEQFF
TGCGCCAGCAGCTGGACTAGCACCAATGAGCAGTTCTTC
>NA|NA|TRBV7-9|TRBJ2-5
CASSSAGNPQETQYF
TGTGCCAGCAGCTCGGCCGGGAACCCCCAAGAGACCCAGTACTTC
>NA|NA|TRBV20-1|TRBJ2-7
CSARDPGGPLPYEQYF
TGCAGTGCCAGGGACCCCGGGGGGCCACTACCCTACGAGCAGTACTTC
>NA|NA|TRBV9|TRBJ2-3
CASSPRLLTTDTQYF
TGTGCCAGCAGCCCCCGGCTACTTACCACAGATACGCAGTATTTT
>TRBD2|few|TRBV3-1|TRBJ2-5
CASSDGPGLAGETQYF
TGTGCCAGCAGCGACGGGCCTGGACTAGCGGGAGAGACCCAGTACTTC
>NA|NA|TRBV20-1|TRBJ2-3
CSASMGGRDTQYF
TGCAGTGCTAGCATGGGGGGTAGGGATACGCAGTATTTT
>NA|NA|TRBV21-1|TRBJ1-1
CASSKYLTGSDTEAFF
TGTGCCAGCAGCAAATATCTAACAGGGAGTGATACTGAAGCTTTCTTT
>TRBD1|NA|TRBV15|TRBJ1-2
CATSRLTGTGDYGYTF
TGTGCCACCAGCAGATTAACCGGGACAGGCGATTATGGCTACACCTTC
>NA|many|TRBV12-3/TRBV12-4|TRBJ2-2
CASTSPAVVGELFF
TGTGCCAGCACCTCGCCCGCTGTGGTCGGGGAGCTGTTTTTT